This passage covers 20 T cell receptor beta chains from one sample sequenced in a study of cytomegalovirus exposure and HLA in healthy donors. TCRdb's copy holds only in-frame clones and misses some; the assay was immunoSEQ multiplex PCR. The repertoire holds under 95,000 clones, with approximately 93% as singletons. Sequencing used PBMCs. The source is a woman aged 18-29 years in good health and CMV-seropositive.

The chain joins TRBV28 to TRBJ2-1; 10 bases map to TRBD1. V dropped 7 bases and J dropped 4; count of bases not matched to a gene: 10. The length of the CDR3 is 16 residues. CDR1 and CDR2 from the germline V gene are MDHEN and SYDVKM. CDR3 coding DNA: TGTGCCAGCAACCCTCGGACAGGGGGATGGTACAATGAGCAGTTCTTC. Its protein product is CASNPRTGGWYNEQFF.

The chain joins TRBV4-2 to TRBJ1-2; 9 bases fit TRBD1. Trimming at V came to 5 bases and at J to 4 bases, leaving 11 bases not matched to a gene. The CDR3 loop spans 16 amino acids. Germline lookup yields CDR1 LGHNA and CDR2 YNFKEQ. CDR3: CASSDEQGAKSYGYTF. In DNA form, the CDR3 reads TGTGCCAGCAGCGATGAACAGGGGGCGAAATCCTATGGCTACACCTTC.

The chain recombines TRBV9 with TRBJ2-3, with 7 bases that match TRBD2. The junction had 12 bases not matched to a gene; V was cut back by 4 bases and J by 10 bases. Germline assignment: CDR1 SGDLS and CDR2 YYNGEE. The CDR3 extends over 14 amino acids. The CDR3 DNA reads TGTGCCAGCAGCCCAGATGGGCTCGGACTAGCGCAGTATTTT. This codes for CASSPDGLGLAQYF.

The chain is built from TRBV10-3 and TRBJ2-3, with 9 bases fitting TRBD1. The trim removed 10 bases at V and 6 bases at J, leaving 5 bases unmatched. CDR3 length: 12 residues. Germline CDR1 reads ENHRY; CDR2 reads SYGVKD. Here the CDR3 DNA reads TGTGCCACCGCACAGGGGGCGGATACGCAGTATTTT. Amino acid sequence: CATAQGADTQYF.

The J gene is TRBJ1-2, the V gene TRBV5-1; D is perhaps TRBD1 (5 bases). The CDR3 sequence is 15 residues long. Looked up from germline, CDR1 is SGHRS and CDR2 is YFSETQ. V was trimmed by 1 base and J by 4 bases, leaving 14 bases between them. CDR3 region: CASSLTTDFAYGYTF. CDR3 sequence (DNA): TGCGCCAGCAGCTTGACGACAGATTTTGCCTATGGCTACACCTTC.

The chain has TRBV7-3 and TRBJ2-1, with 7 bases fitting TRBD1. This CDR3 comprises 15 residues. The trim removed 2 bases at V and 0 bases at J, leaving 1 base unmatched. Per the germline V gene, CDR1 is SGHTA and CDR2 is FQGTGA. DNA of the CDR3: TGTGCCAGCAGCTTAGACAGGGCCTCCTACAATGAGCAGTTCTTC. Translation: CASSLDRASYNEQFF.

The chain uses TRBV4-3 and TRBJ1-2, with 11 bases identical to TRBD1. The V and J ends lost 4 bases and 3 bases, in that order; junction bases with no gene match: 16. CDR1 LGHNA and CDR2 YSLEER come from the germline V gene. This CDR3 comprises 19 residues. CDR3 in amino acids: CASSPGAGTGGARDYGYTF. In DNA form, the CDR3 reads TGCGCCAGCAGCCCCGGGGCCGGGACAGGGGGGGCACGGGACTATGGCTACACCTTC.

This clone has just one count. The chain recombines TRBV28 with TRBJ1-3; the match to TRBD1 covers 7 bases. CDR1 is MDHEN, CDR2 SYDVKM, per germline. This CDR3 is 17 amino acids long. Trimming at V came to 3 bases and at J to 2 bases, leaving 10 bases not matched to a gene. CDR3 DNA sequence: TGTGCCAGCAGTTTCCGAGGGGGCAAGCTTACTGGAAACACCATATATTTT. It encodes CASSFRGGKLTGNTIYF.

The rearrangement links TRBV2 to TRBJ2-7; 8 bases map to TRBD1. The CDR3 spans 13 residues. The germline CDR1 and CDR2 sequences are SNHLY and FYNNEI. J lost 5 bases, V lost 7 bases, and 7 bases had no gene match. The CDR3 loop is CASTSDRGHEQYF. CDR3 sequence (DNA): TGTGCCAGCACCTCTGACAGGGGTCACGAGCAGTACTTC.

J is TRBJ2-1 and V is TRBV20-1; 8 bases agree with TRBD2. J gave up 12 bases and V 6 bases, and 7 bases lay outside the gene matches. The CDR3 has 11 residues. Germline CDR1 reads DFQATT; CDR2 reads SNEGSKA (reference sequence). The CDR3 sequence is CSATTGGRQFF. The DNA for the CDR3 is TGCAGTGCAACGACGGGGGGGCGGCAGTTCTTC.

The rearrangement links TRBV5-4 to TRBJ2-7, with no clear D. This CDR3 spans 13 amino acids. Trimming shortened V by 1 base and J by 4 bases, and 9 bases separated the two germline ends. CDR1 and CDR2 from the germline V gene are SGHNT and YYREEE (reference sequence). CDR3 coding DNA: TGTGCCAGCAGCTTGATTCCTGAGTACGAGCAGTACTTC. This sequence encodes CASSLIPEYEQYF. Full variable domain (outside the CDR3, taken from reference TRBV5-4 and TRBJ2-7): ETGVTQSPTHLIKTRGQQVTLRCSSQSGHNTVSWYQQALGQGPQFIFQYYREEENGRGNFPPRFSGLQFPNYSSELNVNALELDDSALYLCASSLIPEYEQYFGPGTRLTVT.

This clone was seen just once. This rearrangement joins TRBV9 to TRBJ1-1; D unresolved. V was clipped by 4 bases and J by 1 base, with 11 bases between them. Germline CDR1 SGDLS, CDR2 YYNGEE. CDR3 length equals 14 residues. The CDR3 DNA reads TGTGCCAGCAGCCCGGAGGGCAGGAACACTGAAGCTTTCTTT. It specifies CASSPEGRNTEAFF.

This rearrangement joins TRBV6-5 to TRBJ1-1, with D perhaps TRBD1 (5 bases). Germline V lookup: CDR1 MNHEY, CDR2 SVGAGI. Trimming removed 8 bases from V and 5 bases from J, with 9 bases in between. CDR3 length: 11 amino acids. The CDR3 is CASHSGTEAFF. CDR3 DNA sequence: TGTGCCAGCCACTCAGGGACTGAAGCTTTCTTT.

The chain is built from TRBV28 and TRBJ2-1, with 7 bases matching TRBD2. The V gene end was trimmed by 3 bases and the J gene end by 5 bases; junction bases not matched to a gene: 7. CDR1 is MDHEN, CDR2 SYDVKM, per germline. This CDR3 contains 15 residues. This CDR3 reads CASSFGGGEDNEQFF. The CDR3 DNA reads TGTGCCAGCAGTTTTGGGGGGGGAGAGGACAATGAGCAGTTCTTC.

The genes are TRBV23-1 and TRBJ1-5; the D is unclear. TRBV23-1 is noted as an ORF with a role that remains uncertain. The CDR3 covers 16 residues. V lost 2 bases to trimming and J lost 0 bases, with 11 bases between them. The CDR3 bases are TGCGCCAGCAGTCAAGAACTCAAGAATAGCAATCAGCCCCAGCATTTT. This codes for CASSQELKNSNQPQHF.

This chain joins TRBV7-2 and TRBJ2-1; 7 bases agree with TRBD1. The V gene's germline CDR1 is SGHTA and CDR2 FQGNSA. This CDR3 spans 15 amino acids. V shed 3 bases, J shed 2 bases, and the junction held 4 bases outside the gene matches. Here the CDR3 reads CASSFGTEPYNEQFF. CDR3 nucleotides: TGTGCCAGCAGCTTCGGGACAGAGCCCTACAATGAGCAGTTCTTC.

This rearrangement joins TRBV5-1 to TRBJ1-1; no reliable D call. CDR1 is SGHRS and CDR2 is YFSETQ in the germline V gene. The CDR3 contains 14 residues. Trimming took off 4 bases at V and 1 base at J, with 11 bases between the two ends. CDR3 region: CASSLNEGNTEAFF. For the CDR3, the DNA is TGCGCCAGCAGCCTGAATGAGGGGAACACTGAAGCTTTCTTT.

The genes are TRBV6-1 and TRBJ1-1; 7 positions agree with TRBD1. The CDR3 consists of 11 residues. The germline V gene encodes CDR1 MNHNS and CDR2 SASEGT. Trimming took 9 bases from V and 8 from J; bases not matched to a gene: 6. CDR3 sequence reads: CASAGQSEAFF. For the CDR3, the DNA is TGTGCCAGTGCGGGACAGTCCGAAGCTTTCTTT.

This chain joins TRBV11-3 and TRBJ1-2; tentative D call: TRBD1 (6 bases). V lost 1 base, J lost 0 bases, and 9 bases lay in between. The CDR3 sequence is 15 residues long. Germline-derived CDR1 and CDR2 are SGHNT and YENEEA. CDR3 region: CASSLGQDANYGYTF. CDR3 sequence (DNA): TGTGCCAGCAGCTTAGGACAGGACGCTAACTATGGCTACACCTTC.

CDR3 nucleotides: TGTGCCAGCAGCTTATTGGGGCCGAACACTGAAGCTTTCTTT. Translated, it gives CASSLLGPNTEAFF. V gene TRBV7-3 combines with J gene TRBJ1-1, with a tentative D call TRBD1 (5 bases). V dropped 2 bases and J dropped 1 base, with 8 bases sitting between them. The CDR3 loop spans 14 amino acids. CDR1 and CDR2 from the germline V gene are SGHTA and FQGTGA.